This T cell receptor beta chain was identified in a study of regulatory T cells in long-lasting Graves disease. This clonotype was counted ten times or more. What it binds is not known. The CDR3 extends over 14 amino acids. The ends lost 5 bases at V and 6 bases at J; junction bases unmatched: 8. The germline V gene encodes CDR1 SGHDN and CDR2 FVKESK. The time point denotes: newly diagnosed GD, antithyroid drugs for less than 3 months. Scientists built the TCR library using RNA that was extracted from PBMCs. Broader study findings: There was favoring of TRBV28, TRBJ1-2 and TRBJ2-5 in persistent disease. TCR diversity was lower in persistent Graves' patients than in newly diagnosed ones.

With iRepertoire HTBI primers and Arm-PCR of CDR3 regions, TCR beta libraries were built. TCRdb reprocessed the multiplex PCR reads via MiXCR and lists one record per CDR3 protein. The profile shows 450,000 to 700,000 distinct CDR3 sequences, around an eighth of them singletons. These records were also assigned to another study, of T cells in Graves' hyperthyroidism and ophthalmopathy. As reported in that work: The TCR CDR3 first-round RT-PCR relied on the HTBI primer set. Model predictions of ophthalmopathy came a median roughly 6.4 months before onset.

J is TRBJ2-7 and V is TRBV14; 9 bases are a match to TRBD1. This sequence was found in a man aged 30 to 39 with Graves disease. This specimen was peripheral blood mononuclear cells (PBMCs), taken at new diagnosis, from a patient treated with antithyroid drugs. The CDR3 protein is CASSSGTGFGEQYF. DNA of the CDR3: TGTGCCAGCAGCTCCGGGACAGGGTTTGGCGAGCAGTACTTC.